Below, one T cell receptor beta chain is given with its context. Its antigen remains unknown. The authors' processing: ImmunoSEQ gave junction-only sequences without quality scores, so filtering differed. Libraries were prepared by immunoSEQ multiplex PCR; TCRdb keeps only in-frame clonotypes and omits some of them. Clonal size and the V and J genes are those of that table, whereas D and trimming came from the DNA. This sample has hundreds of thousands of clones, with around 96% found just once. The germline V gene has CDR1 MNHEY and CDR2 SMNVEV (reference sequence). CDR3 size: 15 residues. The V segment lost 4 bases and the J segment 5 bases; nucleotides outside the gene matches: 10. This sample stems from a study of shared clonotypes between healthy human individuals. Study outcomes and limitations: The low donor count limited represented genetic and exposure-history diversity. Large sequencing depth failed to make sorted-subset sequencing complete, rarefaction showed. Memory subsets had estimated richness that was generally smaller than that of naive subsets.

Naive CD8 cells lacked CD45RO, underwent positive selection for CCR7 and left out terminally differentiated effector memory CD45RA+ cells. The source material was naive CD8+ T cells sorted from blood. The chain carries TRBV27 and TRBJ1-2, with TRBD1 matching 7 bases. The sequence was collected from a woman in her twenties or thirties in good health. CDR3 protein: CASSSTGIAIYGYTF. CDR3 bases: TGTGCCAGCAGTTCGACAGGGATTGCTATTTATGGCTACACCTTC.